These 30 T cell receptor beta chains were all obtained from the same sample, sequenced in a study of T cells in Graves' hyperthyroidism and ophthalmopathy. Amplified TCR beta CDR3 regions came from RNA transcripts. First-round RT-PCR of the TCR CDR3 relied on the HTBI primer set. Via MiXCR, TCRdb re-called the multiplex PCR reads, giving one row per CDR3 protein. Of about 380,000 distinct CDR3 sequences in the sample, around 18% were seen once. The source material was blood. Receptors originate from a man younger than 35 with Graves' ophthalmopathy.

The sample holds a few counts of this clonotype. This sequence may be a read error, since a much larger clone differs from it by one base. The rearrangement joins TRBV6-2 or TRBV6-3 to TRBJ2-7, with D tentatively TRBD1 (5 bases). With 4 bases removed from V and 0 bases from J, the gap between germline ends came to 13 bases. From germline, CDR1 is MNHEY and CDR2 SVGEGT. This CDR3 is 15 amino acids long. For the CDR3, the DNA is TGTGCCAGCAGTTTTGGGGCACCGAGCTCCTACGAGCAGTACTTC. Its translation: CASSFGAPSSYEQYF.

This clonotype was seen at least ten times. The rearrangement uses TRBV13 and TRBJ1-1; D remains ambiguous. Germline V lookup: CDR1 PRHDT, CDR2 FYEKMQ (reference sequence). V was clipped by 2 bases and J by 4 bases, with 23 bases between them. The CDR3 runs to 18 residues. The CDR3 reads CASSLTHTGGGRSTEAFF. CDR3 nucleotides: TGTGCCAGCAGCTTAACCCATACTGGTGGAGGGAGGTCCACTGAAGCTTTCTTT.

This clonotype occurred a few times. This chain connects TRBV6-1 to TRBJ1-3; no definite D call. Per the germline V gene, CDR1 is MNHNS and CDR2 is SASEGT. Trimming took off 7 bases at V and 0 bases at J, with 10 bases between the two ends. The CDR3 contains 14 residues. DNA of the CDR3: TGTGCCAGCAACGACCGCGACTCTGGAAACACCATATATTTT. Translated: CASNDRDSGNTIYF.

Notes on this clonotype: One junction end disagrees with the germline gene, perhaps due to a read error. The chain couples TRBV5-1 to TRBJ1-5; D ambiguous. This CDR3 region has 15 residues. Germline CDR1 SGHRS, CDR2 YFSETQ. The CDR3 region has the DNA TGCGCCAGCAGCCAAGAATTTACAGCCTATCAGACCCAGCATTTT. It encodes CASSQEFTAYQTQHF.

This chain joins TRBV18 and TRBJ1-3; the D is unclear. V dropped 3 bases and J dropped 0 bases, with 9 bases sitting between them. Germline-derived CDR1 and CDR2 are KGHSH and LQKENI. The CDR3 loop spans 15 amino acids. The DNA of the CDR3 is TGTGCCAGCTCACCCCCGGGCGGCTCTGGAAACACCATATATTTT. It encodes CASSPPGGSGNTIYF. Full variable domain (rest looked up from reference TRBV18 and TRBJ1-3): NAGVMQNPRHLVRRRGQEARLRCSPMKGHSHVYWYRQLPEEGLKFMVYLQKENIIDESGMPKERFSAEFPKEGPSILRIQQVVRGDSAAYFCASSPPGGSGNTIYFGEGSWLTVV.

This clonotype was picked up many times. The CDR3 is CSARVGRGAMNTEAFF. The DNA of the CDR3 is TGCAGTGCTAGAGTAGGCAGGGGGGCTATGAACACTGAAGCTTTCTTT. The V gene is TRBV20-1, the J gene TRBJ1-1; 7 bases line up with TRBD1. V dropped 1 base and J dropped 0; count of bases not matched to a gene: 8. This CDR3 comprises 16 residues. CDR1 DFQATT and CDR2 SNEGSKA come from the germline V gene (reference sequence).

Ten or more counts support this clonotype. This chain uses TRBV2 with TRBJ2-3; 7 bases line up with TRBD2. This CDR3 has 12 amino acids. Germline V gene data show CDR1 as SNHLY and CDR2 as FYNNEI. Losses at the gene ends were 6 bases for V and 3 bases for J; bases not matched to a gene: 0. This chain's CDR3 is CASRRGTDTQYF. CDR3 coding DNA: TGTGCCAGCAGGCGGGGGACAGATACGCAGTATTTT.

V usage is TRBV24-1 and J usage is TRBJ2-6; 11 bases agree with TRBD1. This CDR3 comprises 17 residues. Germline CDR1 reads KGHDR; CDR2 reads SFDVKD. With 6 bases clipped from V and 3 bases from J, the junction kept 6 bases outside the gene matches. Here the CDR3 DNA reads TGTGCCACCAGTATCGGACAGGGGGCCAATGGGGCCAACGTCCTGACTTTC. It encodes CATSIGQGANGANVLTF.

This clonotype was recorded a few times. The V gene is TRBV4-2, the J gene TRBJ2-1, with 10 positions matching TRBD2. Germline assignment: CDR1 LGHNA and CDR2 YNFKEQ. CDR3 size: 16 residues. With 1 base clipped from V and 6 bases from J, the junction kept 6 bases outside the gene matches. CDR3 coding DNA: TGTGCCAGCAGCCAAGGAGCGGGGGGGCGTGCCAATGAGCAGTTCTTC. This sequence encodes CASSQGAGGRANEQFF.

The J gene is TRBJ1-2, the V gene TRBV20-1; 12 bases line up with TRBD1. Trimming at V came to 3 bases and at J to 6 bases, leaving 11 bases not matched to a gene. From germline, CDR1 is DFQATT and CDR2 SNEGSKA (reference sequence). This CDR3 contains 16 residues. CDR3 sequence (DNA): TGCAGTGCTAGCCCTTGGGGACAGGGGGCCAACCATGGCTACACCTTC. Translating it yields CSASPWGQGANHGYTF.

In regard to this clonotype: Since a much larger clone is just one base distant, this may be a read error. The chain uses TRBV28 and TRBJ2-7; D remains unclear. CDR1 is MDHEN, CDR2 SYDVKM, per germline. V was cut by 5 bases and J by 1 base, with 9 bases left in between. The CDR3 length is 13 residues. CDR3 amino acids: CASSGESSYEQYF. CDR3 DNA sequence: TGTGCCAGCAGTGGGGAAAGTTCCTACGAGCAGTACTTC. The entire variable domain, with the rest obtained from reference TRBV28 and TRBJ2-7, is as follows: DVKVTQSSRYLVKRTGEKVFLECVQDMDHENMFWYRQDPGLGLRLIYFSYDVKMKEKGDIPEGYSVSREKKERFSLILESASTNQTSMYLCASSGESSYEQYFGPGTRLTVT.

This clonotype occurred many times. The chain carries TRBV2 and TRBJ1-5; TRBD1 agrees at 9 bases. The CDR3 has 15 amino acids. Trimming removed 7 bases from V and 3 bases from J; junction bases left unmatched: 7. In germline, CDR1 is SNHLY, CDR2 FYNNEI. The CDR3: CASMGQGVLNQPQHF. The CDR3 nucleotides are TGTGCCAGCATGGGACAGGGTGTCCTCAATCAGCCCCAGCATTTT.

This clonotype occurred many times. The genes are TRBV6-1 and TRBJ1-2; D gene ambiguous. The CDR3 sequence is 14 residues long. The V gene lost 3 bases and the J gene lost 5 bases, with 13 bases spanning the gap. Germline assignment: CDR1 MNHNS and CDR2 SASEGT. CDR3 DNA sequence: TGTGCCAGCAGTGAGGGTCGGGTTCCTTATGGCTACACCTTC. The encoded protein is CASSEGRVPYGYTF.

This CDR3 reads CASSPEAMAGELFF. The CDR3 DNA reads TGTGCCAGCTCACCGGAGGCAATGGCCGGGGAGCTGTTTTTT. The chain carries TRBV18 and TRBJ2-2; perhaps TRBD2 as D (5 bases). Germline V gene lookup returns CDR1 KGHSH and CDR2 LQKENI. The germline V and J ends were trimmed by 3 bases and 6 bases, with 11 bases remaining between them. The CDR3 extends over 14 amino acids. Full variable domain (missing parts from reference TRBV18 and TRBJ2-2): NAGVMQNPRHLVRRRGQEARLRCSPMKGHSHVYWYRQLPEEGLKFMVYLQKENIIDESGMPKERFSAEFPKEGPSILRIQQVVRGDSAAYFCASSPEAMAGELFFGEGSRLTVL.

This clonotype was observed a few times. The chain carries TRBV5-1 and TRBJ1-2, with a possible D match to TRBD1 (5 bases). Trimming pared 3 bases from V and 4 bases from J, leaving 16 bases between. The CDR3 length is 15 residues. Looked up from germline, CDR1 is SGHRS and CDR2 is YFSETQ. The CDR3 is CASSSQGDVLYGYTF. The CDR3 DNA is TGCGCCAGCAGCTCTCAAGGGGACGTTCTCTATGGCTACACCTTC. The whole variable domain, remainder taken from reference TRBV5-1 and TRBJ1-2, is KAGVTQTPRYLIKTRGQQVTLSCSPISGHRSVSWYQQTPGQGLQFLFEYFSETQRNKGNFPGRFSGRQFSNSRSEMNVSTLELGDSALYLCASSSQGDVLYGYTFGSGTRLTVV.

This clonotype was counted a single time. It is likely a read error, because the conserved phenylalanine at the end of the CDR3 is missing. The chain couples TRBV3-1 to TRBJ1-1; TRBD1 aligns across 7 bases. Germline CDR1 is LGHDT and CDR2 is YNNKEL (reference sequence). This CDR3 has 18 amino acids. CDR3 coding DNA: TGTGCCAGTAGCCAAGATCCGTTCCAGGGGGTACTGAACACTGAAGCTTTCTCT. Amino acid sequence: CASSQDPFQGVLNTEAFS.

This clonotype came up many times. The chain has TRBV11-2 and TRBJ2-7; no definite D call. The CDR3 is 12 amino acids. The V gene's germline CDR1 is SGHAT and CDR2 FQNNGV. V lost 5 bases to trimming and J lost 2 bases, with 7 bases between them. CDR3 in DNA: TGTGCCAGCAGCCCCCAAGCCTACGAGCAGTACTTC. This codes for CASSPQAYEQYF.

This clonotype was picked up many times. The rearrangement uses TRBV5-1 and TRBJ2-1; weak D call: TRBD2 (5 bases). Germline V CDR1 and CDR2: SGHRS, YFSETQ. CDR3 size: 14 residues. V shed 9 bases and J shed 6 bases, with 19 bases lying between them. For the CDR3, the DNA is TGCGCCACCCAGGAGGCGGGCCGGGGCAATGAGCAGTTCTTC. Translated: CATQEAGRGNEQFF. Supplemented by reference TRBV5-1 and TRBJ2-1, the full variable domain reads KAGVTQTPRYLIKTRGQQVTLSCSPISGHRSVSWYQQTPGQGLQFLFEYFSETQRNKGNFPGRFSGRQFSNSRSEMNVSTLELGDSALYLCATQEAGRGNEQFFGPGTRLTVL.

This clonotype was found many times. V gene TRBV5-1 combines with J gene TRBJ1-1; the D is unclear. Germline CDR1 reads SGHRS; CDR2 reads YFSETQ. The CDR3 loop spans 12 amino acids. V shed 5 bases and J shed 1 base, with 6 bases lying between them. The CDR3 region is CASRSSNTEAFF. In DNA form, the CDR3 reads TGCGCCAGCAGGAGCTCGAACACTGAAGCTTTCTTT.

V usage is TRBV2 and J usage is TRBJ2-1; D is ambiguous. With 7 bases removed from V and 8 bases from J, the gap between germline ends came to 15 bases. CDR1 and CDR2 (germline): SNHLY, FYNNEI. The CDR3 consists of 13 residues. As DNA, the CDR3 is TGTGCCAGCACTCCCGGCGGTTCCTATGAGCAGTTCTTC. Protein sequence: CASTPGGSYEQFF.

This clonotype was seen a few times. The CDR3 loop reads CASSGPGAGLDEQYF. As DNA, the CDR3 is TGTGCCAGCAGCGGCCCGGGAGCAGGGCTTGACGAGCAGTACTTC. The chain couples TRBV5-5 to TRBJ2-7, with D perhaps matching TRBD2 (6 bases). Germline-derived CDR1 and CDR2 are SGHKS and YYEKEE (reference sequence). This CDR3 comprises 15 residues. Trimming shortened V by 4 bases and J by 5 bases, and 19 bases separated the two germline ends.

The table lists this clonotype with many counts. The chain combines TRBV3-1 with TRBJ1-2; D is ambiguous. Between the trimmed V and J ends, which lost 1 base and 7 bases, there was a span of 10 bases. The CDR3 covers 13 residues. The germline gives CDR1 LGHDT, CDR2 YNNKEL (reference sequence). CDR3 residues: CASSQGQVSGYTF. The CDR3, as DNA: TGTGCCAGCAGCCAAGGGCAGGTCAGTGGCTACACCTTC.

On this clonotype itself: A read error may be the cause here, since a much bigger clone is one base away. V and J are TRBV2 and TRBJ2-7, with TRBD2 matching 8 bases. The V gene's germline CDR1 is SNHLY and CDR2 FYNNEI. V dropped 8 bases and J dropped 2; count of bases not matched to a gene: 8. The CDR3 length is 14 residues. The CDR3 spells CASVSRGGAYEQYF. CDR3 sequence (DNA): TGTGCCAGCGTAAGTCGGGGGGGGGCCTACGAGCAGTACTTC.

This clonotype was observed once. A read error may explain this, as a much larger clone is one base away. The V and J genes are TRBV6-1 and TRBJ2-6, with D perhaps given as TRBD1 or TRBD2 (5 bases each). The germline V gene has CDR1 MNHNS and CDR2 SASEGT. V was clipped by 0 bases and J by 5 bases, with 20 bases between them. The CDR3 has 19 residues. This CDR3 reads CASSEASGDYQGWANVLTF. The CDR3, as DNA: TGTGCCAGCAGTGAAGCGTCGGGCGACTACCAGGGCTGGGCCAACGTCCTGACTTTC.

This clonotype was seen repeatedly, ten times or more. The CDR3: CASSGQGGHTDTQYF. The CDR3 region has the DNA TGTGCCAGCAGCGGACAGGGCGGTCACACAGATACGCAGTATTTT. This chain connects TRBV9 to TRBJ2-3; 7 bases align to TRBD1. The CDR3 spans 15 residues. Unmatched junction bases numbered 6, after V lost 3 bases and J lost 2 bases. Germline values: CDR1 SGDLS, CDR2 YYNGEE.

This clonotype occurred many times. The chain uses TRBV7-9 and TRBJ2-1; 8 bases are a match to TRBD1. The V gene's germline CDR1 is SEHNR and CDR2 FQNEAQ (reference sequence). This CDR3 region has 17 residues. J gave up 7 bases and V 1 base, and 12 bases lay outside the gene matches. CDR3 loop: CASSLVGVGQGKNEQFF. CDR3 bases: TGTGCCAGCAGCTTAGTCGGGGTTGGACAGGGTAAAAATGAGCAGTTCTTC.

This clonotype was observed many times. The chain has TRBV28 and TRBJ2-7; D might be TRBD1 or TRBD2, each matching 5 bases. This CDR3 contains 14 residues. V was pared by 7 bases and J by 2 bases, with 15 bases between. Per the germline V gene, CDR1 is MDHEN and CDR2 is SYDVKM. The CDR3 DNA reads TGTGCCAGCACATCCGGGACGGGCACCTACGAGCAGTACTTC. This translates into CASTSGTGTYEQYF.

This clonotype has ten or more counts. The chain employs TRBV6-5 and TRBJ2-5; 7 bases line up with TRBD1. The CDR3 loop spans 17 amino acids. The germline gives CDR1 MNHEY, CDR2 SVGAGI. The V gene end was trimmed by 2 bases and the J gene end by 0 bases; junction bases not matched to a gene: 9. This CDR3 is CASSYTPTGPYQETQYF. CDR3 DNA sequence: TGTGCCAGCAGTTACACGCCGACAGGGCCTTACCAAGAGACCCAGTACTTC.

There are a few counts of this clonotype. This chain joins TRBV27 and TRBJ2-5; 7 bases map to TRBD2. V lost 5 bases and J lost 2; bases outside the gene matches: 8. CDR3 length equals 15 residues. Looked up from germline, CDR1 is MNHEY and CDR2 is SMNVEV (reference sequence). CDR3 sequence: CASSRRLAVQETQYF. DNA for the CDR3: TGTGCCAGCAGTAGGCGGCTAGCGGTGCAAGAGACCCAGTACTTC.

This clonotype came up many times. This chain joins TRBV28 and TRBJ2-7; 8 nucleotides match TRBD1. CDR1 MDHEN and CDR2 SYDVKM come from the germline V gene. V trimming: 6 bases; J trimming: 1 base; junction bases outside the gene matches: 5. The CDR3 runs 14 residues. CDR3 in DNA: TGTGCCAGCAGATCCGGGACAGGATCCTACGAGCAGTACTTC. Protein sequence: CASRSGTGSYEQYF. Complete variable domain (other parts from reference TRBV28 and TRBJ2-7): DVKVTQSSRYLVKRTGEKVFLECVQDMDHENMFWYRQDPGLGLRLIYFSYDVKMKEKGDIPEGYSVSREKKERFSLILESASTNQTSMYLCASRSGTGSYEQYFGPGTRLTVT.